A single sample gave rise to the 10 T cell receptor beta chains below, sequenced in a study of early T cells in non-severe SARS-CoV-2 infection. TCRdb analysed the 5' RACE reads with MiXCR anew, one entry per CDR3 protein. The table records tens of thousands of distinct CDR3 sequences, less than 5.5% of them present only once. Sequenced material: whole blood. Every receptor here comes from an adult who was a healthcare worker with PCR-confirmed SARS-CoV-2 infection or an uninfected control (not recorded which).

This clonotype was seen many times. CDR3 bases: TGTGCCAGCAGCTTAGGTGGGACAGATTATACAGGGGAGACCCAGTACTTC. It yields the protein CASSLGGTDYTGETQYF. The chain carries TRBV7-6 and TRBJ2-5, with 7 bases fitting TRBD1. Germline V gives CDR1 SGHVS, CDR2 FNYEAQ. Trimming took 1 base from V and 5 from J; bases not matched to a gene: 13. The CDR3 spans 17 residues.

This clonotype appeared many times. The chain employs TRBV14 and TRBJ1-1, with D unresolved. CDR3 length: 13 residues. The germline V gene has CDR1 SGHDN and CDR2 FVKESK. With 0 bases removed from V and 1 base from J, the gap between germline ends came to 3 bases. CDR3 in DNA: TGTGCCAGCAGCCAAGATCCGAACACTGAAGCTTTCTTT. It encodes CASSQDPNTEAFF.

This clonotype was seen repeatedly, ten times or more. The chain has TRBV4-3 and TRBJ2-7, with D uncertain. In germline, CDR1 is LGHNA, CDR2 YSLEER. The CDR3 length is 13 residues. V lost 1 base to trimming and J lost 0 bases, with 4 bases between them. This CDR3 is CASSQGISYEQYF. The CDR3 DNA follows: TGCGCCAGCAGCCAAGGGATCTCCTACGAGCAGTACTTC.

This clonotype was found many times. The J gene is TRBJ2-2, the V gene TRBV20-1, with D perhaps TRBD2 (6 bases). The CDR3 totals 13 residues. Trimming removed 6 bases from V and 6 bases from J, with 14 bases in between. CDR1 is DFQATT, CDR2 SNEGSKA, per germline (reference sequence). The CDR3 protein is CSASGTPPGELFF. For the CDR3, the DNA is TGCAGTGCCTCCGGGACTCCCCCCGGGGAGCTGTTTTTT.

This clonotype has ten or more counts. The CDR3 here is CASSADGQGFHQPQHF. In nucleotides, the CDR3 is TGTGCCAGCAGCGCGGACGGACAGGGGTTTCATCAGCCCCAGCATTTT. This chain uses TRBV7-8 with TRBJ1-5; TRBD1 matches at 9 bases. V lost 5 bases to trimming and J lost 5 bases; unmatched junction nucleotides: 10. CDR3 length equals 16 residues. The V gene's germline CDR1 is SGHVS and CDR2 FQNEAQ.

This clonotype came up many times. CDR3 residues: CASSLRLAGNTIYF. DNA of the CDR3: TGTGCCAGCAGCTTACGACTCGCTGGAAACACCATATATTTT. V and J are TRBV13 and TRBJ1-3; no reliable D call. In germline, CDR1 is PRHDT, CDR2 FYEKMQ (reference sequence). The CDR3 consists of 14 residues. Trimming removed 2 bases at V and 2 bases at J, with 7 bases between.

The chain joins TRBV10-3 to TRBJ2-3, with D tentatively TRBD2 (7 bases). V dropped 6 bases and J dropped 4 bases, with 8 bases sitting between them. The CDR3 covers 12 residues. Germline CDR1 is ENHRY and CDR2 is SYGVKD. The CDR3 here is CAIRGGADTQYF. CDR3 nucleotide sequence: TGTGCCATCAGAGGGGGGGCAGATACGCAGTATTTT.

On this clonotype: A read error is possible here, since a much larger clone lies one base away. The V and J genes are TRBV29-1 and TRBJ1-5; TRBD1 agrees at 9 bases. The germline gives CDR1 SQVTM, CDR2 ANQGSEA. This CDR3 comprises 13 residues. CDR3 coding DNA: TGCGGCGCGACAGGGGGTTTTGGTCAGCCCCAGCATTTT. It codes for CGATGGFGQPQHF.

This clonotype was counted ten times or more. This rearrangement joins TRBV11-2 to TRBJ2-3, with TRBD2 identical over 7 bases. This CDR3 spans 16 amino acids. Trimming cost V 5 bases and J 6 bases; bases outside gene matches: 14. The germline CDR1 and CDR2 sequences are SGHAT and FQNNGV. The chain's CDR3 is CASSSPSGFPRDTQYF. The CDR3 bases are TGTGCCAGCAGCAGCCCTAGCGGATTTCCAAGGGATACGCAGTATTTT.

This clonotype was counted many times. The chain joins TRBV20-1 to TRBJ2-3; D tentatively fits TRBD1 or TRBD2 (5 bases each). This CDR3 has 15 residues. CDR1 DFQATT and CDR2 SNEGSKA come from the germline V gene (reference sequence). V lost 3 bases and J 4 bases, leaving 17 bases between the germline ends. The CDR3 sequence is CSASRGQGIPDTQYF. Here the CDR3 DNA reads TGCAGTGCTAGCCGAGGGCAGGGCATCCCAGATACGCAGTATTTT.